This TCR beta chain was retrieved from a study of Ad26.COV2.S vaccination and SARS-CoV-2 variants. Only in-frame clones appear in the TCRdb table, and some are missing; sequencing was by immunoSEQ multiplex PCR. The table lists roughly 250,000 clones, 70% to 90% of them singletons. Germline V gives CDR1 LNHDA, CDR2 SQIVND (reference sequence). The CDR3 totals 15 residues. V shed 6 bases and J 4 bases; nucleotides not matched to a gene: 4. The sample's treatment: some 20 received Ad26.COV2.S at low or high dose, single or two shots; a few received placebo; per-sample allocation not given. Samples analyzed were those drawn on day 63 after the first vaccine or placebo injection. This adult donor, from Boston, was 18-55 years old.

The receptor was isolated from a person aged 18-65 years who received the Ad26.COV2.S COVID-19 vaccine or a placebo. The material was peripheral blood, obtained in a trial of Ad26.COV2.S vaccine versus placebo. The V call is TRBV19, the J call TRBJ2-3, with 13 bases aligning to TRBD2. This CDR3 is CASSLTSGGPDTQYF. CDR3 sequence (DNA): TGTGCCAGTAGCTTGACTAGCGGGGGGCCAGATACGCAGTATTTT. The complete variable domain, with remaining parts taken from reference TRBV19 and TRBJ2-3, reads DGGITQSPKYLFRKEGQNVTLSCEQNLNHDAMYWYRQDPGQGLRLIYYSQIVNDFQKGDIAEGYSVSREKKESFPLTVTSAQKNPTAFYLCASSLTSGGPDTQYFGPGTRLTVL.